These 8 T cell receptor beta chains share one sample of origin, sequenced in a study of PD-L1 blockade in urothelial cancer. Time point denoted: pretreatment peripheral blood. The table came from immunoSEQ multiplex PCR; TCRdb's copy has only in-frame clones and leaves some out. The data hold approximately 47,000 clones, with approximately 85% observed a single time. This specimen consisted of PBMCs, obtained around atezolizumab (anti-PD-L1) treatment. The receptors derive from a man in his forties or fifties with urothelial cancer.

J is TRBJ1-5 and V is TRBV6-6; TRBD1 might be the D (5 bases). The CDR3 consists of 14 residues. V gave up 2 bases and J gave up 8 bases, with 13 bases separating them. Germline V gives CDR1 MNHNY, CDR2 SVGAGI (reference sequence). In DNA, the CDR3 is TGTGCCAGCAGTTACGGCCAGGGTGTCGAGCCCCAGCATTTT. This codes for CASSYGQGVEPQHF.

This clone has only one observation. This chain uses TRBV25-1 with TRBJ2-5, with D tentatively TRBD2 (6 bases). CDR1 and CDR2 (germline): MGHDK, SYGVNS. Trimming shortened V by 11 bases and J by 6 bases, and 19 bases separated the two germline ends. The CDR3 is 13 amino acids. The CDR3 region is CASLLEGGQTQYF. CDR3 coding DNA: TGTGCCTCCCTGCTGGAGGGCGGTCAGACCCAGTACTTC. Together with reference TRBV25-1 and TRBJ2-5, the CDR3 gives the full variable domain: EADIYQTPRYLVIGTGKKITLECSQTMGHDKMYWYQQDPGMELHLIHYSYGVNSTEKGDLSSESTVSRIRTEHFPLTLESARPSHTSQYLCASLLEGGQTQYFGPGTRLLVL.

In this sample, this clone turned up once. This rearrangement joins TRBV6-1 to TRBJ2-5; D is possibly TRBD2 (5 bases). The CDR3 runs to 14 residues. Germline loops: CDR1 MNHNS, CDR2 SASEGT. Deletions cut 4 bases from V and 1 base from J, with 10 bases between. CDR3: CASSGEHSQETQYF. The CDR3 DNA is TGTGCCAGCAGTGGGGAGCACAGCCAAGAGACCCAGTACTTC.

This clone was detected a few times. The CDR3 DNA sequence: TGTGCCAGCAATCTGGACAGGAACACTGAAGCTTTCTTT. Its protein is CASNLDRNTEAFF. The J gene is TRBJ1-1, the V gene TRBV2; possible D gene TRBD1, 6 bases. Germline CDR1 reads SNHLY; CDR2 reads FYNNEI. Trimming left V 7 bases short and J 1 base short, with 10 bases between. This CDR3 spans 13 amino acids. Supplemented by reference TRBV2 and TRBJ1-1, the full variable domain reads EPEVTQTPSHQVTQMGQEVILRCVPISNHLYFYWYRQILGQKVEFLVSFYNNEISEKSEIFDDQFSVERPDGSNFTLKIRSTKLEDSAMYFCASNLDRNTEAFFGQGTRLTVV.

The chain joins TRBV5-4 to TRBJ1-4; D remains unclear. The germline V gene encodes CDR1 SGHNT and CDR2 YYREEE (reference sequence). V was trimmed by 2 bases and J by 1 base, leaving 9 bases between them. The CDR3 sequence is 15 residues long. The CDR3 protein is CASSFGLETNEKLFF. The DNA for the CDR3 is TGTGCCAGCAGCTTCGGACTAGAAACTAATGAAAAACTGTTTTTT.

The CDR3 loop reads CASSLRSRGNTEAFF. DNA for the CDR3: TGTGCCAGCAGCTTAAGATCCAGGGGGAACACTGAAGCTTTCTTT. V usage is TRBV7-8 and J usage is TRBJ1-1, with a tentative D call TRBD1 (6 bases). V dropped 2 bases and J dropped 1 base, with 11 bases sitting between them. The CDR3 spans 15 residues. The germline CDR1 and CDR2 sequences are SGHVS and FQNEAQ.

The chain recombines TRBV7-3 with TRBJ1-2; D not certain. From germline, CDR1 is SGHTA and CDR2 FQGTGA. The CDR3 extends over 13 amino acids. V lost 5 bases and J lost 6, with 13 bases in between. The CDR3 loop is CASSPRRGDGYTF. Written as DNA, the CDR3 is TGTGCCAGCAGCCCCAGACGGGGTGATGGCTACACCTTC.

Here the CDR3 reads CASKSSGRKETQYF. CDR3 nucleotide sequence: TGTGCCAGCAAATCTAGCGGGAGAAAAGAGACCCAGTACTTC. The gene calls are TRBV6-1 and TRBJ2-5, with 10 bases matching TRBD2. The trim removed 7 bases at V and 3 bases at J, leaving 5 bases unmatched. CDR1 and CDR2 from the germline V gene are MNHNS and SASEGT. The CDR3 length is 14 residues.